This T cell receptor (beta chain) derives from a study of cytotoxic CD8 clonotypes in ibrutinib-treated CLL. About the research overall: Responses: roughly 25 partial, 2 complete; after median approximately 67 months, roughly 15 stayed remitted, 12 progressed. The response samples were taken once patients had been treated for a median of about 12 months, range 6 to 36. Study-wide findings and caveats: Sampling time points were not equivalent between sustained-remission and progressing patients. Public clonotypes, rarely seen, contracted or held steady on treatment.

In germline, CDR1 is SEHNR, CDR2 FQNEAQ (reference sequence). V was cut by 3 bases and J by 4 bases, with 13 bases left in between. This CDR3 contains 15 residues. Profiled with immunoSEQ multiplex PCR; TCRdb holds only in-frame clones, not every one. The table lists 150,000 to 200,000 clones, approximately 91% of them singletons. About this clone: Its antigen is unidentified.

The TCR originated in a human donor with chronic lymphocytic leukemia. The chain recombines TRBV7-9 with TRBJ2-1, with D perhaps TRBD1 (6 bases). The material was PBMCs, obtained at disease progression, from a patient treated with ibrutinib. CDR3 protein: CASSFVRGQYNEQFF. In nucleotides, the CDR3 is TGTGCCAGCAGCTTCGTCAGGGGCCAATACAATGAGCAGTTCTTC.